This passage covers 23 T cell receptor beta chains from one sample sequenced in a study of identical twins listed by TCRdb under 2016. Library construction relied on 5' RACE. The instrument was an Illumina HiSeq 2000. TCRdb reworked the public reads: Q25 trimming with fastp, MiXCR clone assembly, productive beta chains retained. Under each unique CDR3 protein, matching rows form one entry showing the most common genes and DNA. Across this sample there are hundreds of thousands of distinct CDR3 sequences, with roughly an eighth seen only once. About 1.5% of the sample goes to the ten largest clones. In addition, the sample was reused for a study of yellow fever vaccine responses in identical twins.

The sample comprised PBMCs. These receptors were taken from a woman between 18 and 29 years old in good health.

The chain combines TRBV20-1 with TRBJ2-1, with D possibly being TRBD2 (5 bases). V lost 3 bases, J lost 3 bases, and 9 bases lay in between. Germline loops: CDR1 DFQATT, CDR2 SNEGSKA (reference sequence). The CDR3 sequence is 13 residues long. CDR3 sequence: CSASFGNYNEQFF. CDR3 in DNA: TGCAGTGCTAGTTTCGGGAACTACAATGAGCAGTTCTTC.

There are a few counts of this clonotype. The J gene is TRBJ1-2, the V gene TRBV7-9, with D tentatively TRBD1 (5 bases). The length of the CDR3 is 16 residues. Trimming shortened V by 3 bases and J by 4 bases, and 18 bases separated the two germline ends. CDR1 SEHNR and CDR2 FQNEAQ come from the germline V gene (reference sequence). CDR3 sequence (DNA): TGTGCCAGCAGCTTGAGGGGAGGCGGGACCCCCTATGGCTACACCTTC. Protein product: CASSLRGGGTPYGYTF.

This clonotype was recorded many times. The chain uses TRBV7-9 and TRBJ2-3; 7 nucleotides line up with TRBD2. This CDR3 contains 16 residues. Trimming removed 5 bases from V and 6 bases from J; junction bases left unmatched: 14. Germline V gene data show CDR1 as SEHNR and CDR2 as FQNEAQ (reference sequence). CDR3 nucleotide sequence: TGTGCCAGCAGCCCTCAACGGACTAGGTCGGTCGATACGCAGTATTTT. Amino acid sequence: CASSPQRTRSVDTQYF.

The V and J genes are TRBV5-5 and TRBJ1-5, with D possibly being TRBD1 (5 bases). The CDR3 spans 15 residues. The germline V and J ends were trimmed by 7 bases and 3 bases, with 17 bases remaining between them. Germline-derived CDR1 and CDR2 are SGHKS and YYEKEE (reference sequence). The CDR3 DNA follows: TGTGCCAGCTGGGACTGGGGAGCGATCAATCAGCCCCAGCATTTT. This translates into CASWDWGAINQPQHF.

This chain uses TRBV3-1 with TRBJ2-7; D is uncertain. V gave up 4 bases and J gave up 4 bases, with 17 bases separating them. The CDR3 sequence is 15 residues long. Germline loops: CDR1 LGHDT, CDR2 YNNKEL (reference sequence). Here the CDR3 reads CASSPTLSGTYEQYF. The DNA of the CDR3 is TGTGCCAGCAGCCCAACCTTGTCGGGTACATACGAGCAGTACTTC.

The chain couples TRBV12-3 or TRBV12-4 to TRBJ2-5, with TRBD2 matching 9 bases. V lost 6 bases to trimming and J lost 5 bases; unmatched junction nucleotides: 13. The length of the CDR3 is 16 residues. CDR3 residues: CASRLGLRGGHETQYF. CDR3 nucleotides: TGTGCCAGCAGACTTGGGTTGCGGGGGGGCCACGAGACCCAGTACTTC.

DNA of the CDR3: TGCGCCAGCAGCCCCACCCGAGGGATCCCCGCAGCTTTCTTT. It translates to CASSPTRGIPAAFF. The chain recombines TRBV4-1 with TRBJ1-1; D gene uncertain. The V gene lost 4 bases and the J gene lost 10 bases, with 19 bases spanning the gap. The CDR3 is 14 amino acids. From germline, CDR1 is MGHRA and CDR2 YSYEKL.

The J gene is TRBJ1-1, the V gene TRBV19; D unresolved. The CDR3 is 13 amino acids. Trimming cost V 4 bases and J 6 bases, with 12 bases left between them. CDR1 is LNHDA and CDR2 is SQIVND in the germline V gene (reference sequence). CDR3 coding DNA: TGTGCCAGTAGTAATTTCGGGAGAGCTGAAGCTTTCTTT. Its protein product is CASSNFGRAEAFF.

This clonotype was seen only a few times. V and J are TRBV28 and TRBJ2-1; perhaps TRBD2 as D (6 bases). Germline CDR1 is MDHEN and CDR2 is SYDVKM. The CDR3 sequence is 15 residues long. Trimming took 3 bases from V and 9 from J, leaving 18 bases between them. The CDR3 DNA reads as TGTGCCAGCAGTTTGGCAAGCGGGTCGGCGGGTGAGCAGTTCTTC. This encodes CASSLASGSAGEQFF.

Here the CDR3 DNA reads TGCGCCAGCAGCTTCTCGACGTCTCGGGCGGCCAAAAACATTCAGTACTTC. As protein: CASSFSTSRAAKNIQYF. The J gene is TRBJ2-4, the V gene TRBV5-1; no clear D. This CDR3 has 17 residues. Germline-derived CDR1 and CDR2 are SGHRS and YFSETQ. The V end lost 2 bases, the J end lost 1 base, and 16 bases lay between the germline ends. The full variable domain, in which reference TRBV5-1 and TRBJ2-4 provide the parts outside the CDR3, is KAGVTQTPRYLIKTRGQQVTLSCSPISGHRSVSWYQQTPGQGLQFLFEYFSETQRNKGNFPGRFSGRQFSNSRSEMNVSTLELGDSALYLCASSFSTSRAAKNIQYFGAGTRLSVL.

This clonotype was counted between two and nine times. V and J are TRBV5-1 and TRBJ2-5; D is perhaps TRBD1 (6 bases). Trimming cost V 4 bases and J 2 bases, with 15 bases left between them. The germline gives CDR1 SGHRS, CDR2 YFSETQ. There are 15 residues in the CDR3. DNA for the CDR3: TGCGCCAGCAGCCCATCCGGACAGCCACAAGAGACCCAGTACTTC. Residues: CASSPSGQPQETQYF.

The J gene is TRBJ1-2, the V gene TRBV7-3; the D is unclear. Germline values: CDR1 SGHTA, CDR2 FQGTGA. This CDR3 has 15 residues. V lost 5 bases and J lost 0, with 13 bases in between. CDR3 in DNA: TGTGCCAGCAGCAAGGGAGGCACGACTAACTATGGCTACACCTTC. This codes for CASSKGGTTNYGYTF.

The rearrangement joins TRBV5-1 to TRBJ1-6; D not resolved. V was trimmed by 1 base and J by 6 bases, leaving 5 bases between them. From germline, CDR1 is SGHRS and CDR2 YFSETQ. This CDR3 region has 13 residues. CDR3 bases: TGCGCCAGCAGCTTGAACGCTAATTCACCCCTCCACTTT. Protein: CASSLNANSPLHF.

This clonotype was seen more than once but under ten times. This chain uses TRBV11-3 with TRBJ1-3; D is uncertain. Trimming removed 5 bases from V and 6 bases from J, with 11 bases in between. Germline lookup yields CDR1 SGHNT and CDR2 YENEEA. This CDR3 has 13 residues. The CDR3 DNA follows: TGTGCCAGCAGCCCCTCGGACGAAAACACCATATATTTT. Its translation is CASSPSDENTIYF.

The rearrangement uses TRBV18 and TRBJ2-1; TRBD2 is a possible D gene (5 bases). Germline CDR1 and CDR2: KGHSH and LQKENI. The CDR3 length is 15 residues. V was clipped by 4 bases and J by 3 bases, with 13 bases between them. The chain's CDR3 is CASSRAASNYNEQFF. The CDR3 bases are TGTGCCAGCTCACGAGCGGCCTCGAACTACAATGAGCAGTTCTTC.

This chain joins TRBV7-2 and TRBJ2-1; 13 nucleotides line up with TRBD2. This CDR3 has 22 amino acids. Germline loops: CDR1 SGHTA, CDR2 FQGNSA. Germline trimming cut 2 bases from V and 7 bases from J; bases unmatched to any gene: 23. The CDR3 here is CASSLSISAVSTSGRARNEQFF. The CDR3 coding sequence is TGTGCCAGCAGCTTATCCATCTCTGCGGTTAGTACTAGCGGGAGGGCGCGAAATGAGCAGTTCTTC.

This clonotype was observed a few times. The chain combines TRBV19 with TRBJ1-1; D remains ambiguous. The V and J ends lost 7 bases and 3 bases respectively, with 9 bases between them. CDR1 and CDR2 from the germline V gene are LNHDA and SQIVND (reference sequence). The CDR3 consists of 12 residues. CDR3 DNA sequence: TGTGCCAGTACCGCGGTAGACACTGAAGCTTTCTTT. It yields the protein CASTAVDTEAFF.

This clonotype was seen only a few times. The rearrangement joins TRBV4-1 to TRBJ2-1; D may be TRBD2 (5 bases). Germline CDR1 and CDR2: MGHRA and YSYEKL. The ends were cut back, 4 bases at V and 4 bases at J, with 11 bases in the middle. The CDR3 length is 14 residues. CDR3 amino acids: CASSRSERYNEQFF. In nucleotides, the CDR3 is TGCGCCAGCAGCCGGAGCGAGCGGTACAATGAGCAGTTCTTC.

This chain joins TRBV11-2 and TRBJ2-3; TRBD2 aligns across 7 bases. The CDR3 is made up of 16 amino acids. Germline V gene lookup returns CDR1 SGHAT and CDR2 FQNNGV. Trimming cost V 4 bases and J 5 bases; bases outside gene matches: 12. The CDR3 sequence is CASSSYGGINIDTQYF. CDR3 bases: TGTGCCAGCAGCTCCTACGGGGGGATTAACATAGATACGCAGTATTTT.

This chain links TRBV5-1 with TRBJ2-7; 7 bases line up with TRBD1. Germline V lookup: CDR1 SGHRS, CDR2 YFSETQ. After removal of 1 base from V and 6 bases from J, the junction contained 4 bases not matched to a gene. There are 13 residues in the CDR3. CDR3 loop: CASSLSDRVEQYF. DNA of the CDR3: TGCGCCAGCAGCTTGTCCGACAGGGTCGAGCAGTACTTC.

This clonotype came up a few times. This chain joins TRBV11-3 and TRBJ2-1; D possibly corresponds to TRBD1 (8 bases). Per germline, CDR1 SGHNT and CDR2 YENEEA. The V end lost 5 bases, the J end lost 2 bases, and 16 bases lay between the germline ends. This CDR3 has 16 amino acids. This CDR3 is CASSPGQGGPYNEQFF. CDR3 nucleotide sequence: TGTGCCAGCAGCCCCGGACAGGGAGGGCCCTACAATGAGCAGTTCTTC.

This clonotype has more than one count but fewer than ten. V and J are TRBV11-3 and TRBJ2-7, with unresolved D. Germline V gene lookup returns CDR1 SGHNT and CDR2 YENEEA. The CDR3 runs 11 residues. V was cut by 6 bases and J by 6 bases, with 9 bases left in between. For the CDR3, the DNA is TGTGCCAGCAGTAAGAGGCGCGAGCAGTACTTC. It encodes CASSKRREQYF.

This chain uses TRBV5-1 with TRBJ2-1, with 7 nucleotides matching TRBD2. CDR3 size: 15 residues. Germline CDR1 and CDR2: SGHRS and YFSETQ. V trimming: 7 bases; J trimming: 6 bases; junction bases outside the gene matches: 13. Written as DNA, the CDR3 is TGCGCCAGCCGTTACCGGGACTATGACTTCAATGAGCAGTTCTTC. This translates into CASRYRDYDFNEQFF.